What follows describes a single TCR beta chain. No antigen is known for it. The data were obtained in a study of T cell repertoires in cytomegalovirus infection. At the level of the study: Indicated by public TCR beta signatures were CMV infection and matching HLA type.

Findings and caveats of the study: Dominant in the ex vivo response were TCR beta clonotypes restricted by HLA-C and specific for CMV. Carriers of CMV plus the relevant HLA were identified by cumulative public TCR beta family frequency.

TCRdb recomputed calls from the reads with MiXCR, one row per CDR3 protein. The sample records approximately 190,000 distinct CDR3 sequences, roughly 28% being singletons. The CDR3 runs to 16 residues. Germline V lookup: CDR1 MNHNS, CDR2 SASEGT. Trimming removed 1 base at V and 0 bases at J, with 10 bases between. The chain has TRBV6-1 and TRBJ2-1, with D unresolved. What was sequenced was PBMCs. The receptor was isolated from a human donor in good health (CMV status not recorded). Some clones in this sample may be carry-over from other donors' samples. Written as DNA, the CDR3 is TGTGCCAGCAGTGAAGAAGACTGGAGCTCCTACAATGAGCAGTTCTTC. It translates to CASSEEDWSSYNEQFF.